Here is one T cell receptor beta chain with its context. Its specificity is unknown. The data belong to a study of T-cell memory formation after mild COVID-19. Broader study findings: CM and EM subsets held most contracting CD4+ clones; EMRA held CD8+ ones. Some SARS-CoV-2-responding clones were already detected in memory before infection. Contracting clones from day 15 to 85 had balanced CD4/CD8; later expanders favoured CD4+.

TCRdb reprocessed the 5' RACE reads with MiXCR, giving one entry per CDR3 protein. The data hold just over 60,000 distinct CDR3 sequences, with less than 9.5% observed a single time. Germline loops: CDR1 LGHNA, CDR2 YSLEER. V dropped 0 bases and J dropped 11 bases, with 19 bases sitting between them. The CDR3 length is 15 residues. The TCR originated in a man between 18 and 29 years old who had mild COVID-19 (a few samples of this study predate the infection). Cell type and time point are not known. The V call is TRBV4-3, the J call TRBJ1-1; no definite D call. Sequenced input: PBMCs or a T cell subset sorted from them (not recorded which). This CDR3 reads CASSQDLALRATAFF. The DNA for the CDR3 is TGCGCCAGCAGCCAAGATTTAGCTTTACGGGCGACCGCTTTCTTT.